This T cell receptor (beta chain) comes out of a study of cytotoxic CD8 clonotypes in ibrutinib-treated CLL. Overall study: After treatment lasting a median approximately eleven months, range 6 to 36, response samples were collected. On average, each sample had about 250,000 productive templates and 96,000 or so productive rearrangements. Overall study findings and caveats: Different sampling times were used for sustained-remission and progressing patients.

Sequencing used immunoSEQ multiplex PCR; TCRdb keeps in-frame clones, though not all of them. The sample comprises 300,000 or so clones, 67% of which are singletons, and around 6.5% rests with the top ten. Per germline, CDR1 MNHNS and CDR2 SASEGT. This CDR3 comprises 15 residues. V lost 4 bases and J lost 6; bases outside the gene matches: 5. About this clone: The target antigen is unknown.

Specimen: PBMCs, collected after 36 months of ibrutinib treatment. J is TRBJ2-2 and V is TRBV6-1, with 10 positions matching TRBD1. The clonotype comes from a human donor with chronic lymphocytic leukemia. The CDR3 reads CASSAGDRGPGELFF. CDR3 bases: TGTGCCAGCAGTGCAGGGGACAGGGGCCCCGGGGAGCTGTTTTTT.